A selection of T cell receptor beta chains follows, all from one sample in a study of T cell responses to AZD1222 COVID-19 vaccine. Generated by immunoSEQ multiplex PCR, the TCRdb table keeps only in-frame clones and is missing some. The data hold 150,000 or so clones, with approximately 91% observed a single time. This specimen was peripheral blood, taken 28 days after the second AZD1222 dose. The receptors come from an adult who received the AZD1222 COVID-19 vaccine. Each CDR3 is given with its conserved first and last residue. The D gene is left open where the match is weak. Expanded clones get a size class; other rows say once, few or many, or leave the size out.

clone size	V gene	D gene	J gene	CDR3 DNA	CDR3 protein
.	TRBV11-2	.	TRBJ2-7	TGTGCCAGCAGCCTGAGAACAGCCGTCGAGCAGTACTTC	CASSLRTAVEQYF
.	TRBV7-9	TRBD1	TRBJ2-7	TGTGCCAGCAGCGACAAGACAGGGACCGAGCAGTACTTC	CASSDKTGTEQYF
.	TRBV4-2	TRBD1	TRBJ2-7	TGTGCCAGCAGCCATCCGGGACAGGGAAACGAGCAGTACTTC	CASSHPGQGNEQYF
once	TRBV27	.	TRBJ2-1	TGTGCCAGCAGTTTTGGAAGAGGACGTTACAATGAGCAGTTCTTC	CASSFGRGRYNEQFF
.	TRBV7-8	TRBD1	TRBJ1-2	TGTGCCAGCAGCTACAACAGGGGCAACTATGGCTACACCTTC	CASSYNRGNYGYTF
.	TRBV28	.	TRBJ1-5	TGTGCCAGCACCCGAGGGGGGTTCGTGTCTAGGAGCAATCAGCCCCAGCATTTT	CASTRGGFVSRSNQPQHF
.	TRBV28	TRBD1	TRBJ2-7	TGTGCCAGCATGCCGTTGGGACAGTTAAAAGGGGTCTACGAGCAGTACTTC	CASMPLGQLKGVYEQYF
.	TRBV19	.	TRBJ1-5	TGTGCCAGTAAACCCCATGCCTTTAGCAATCAGCCCCAGCATTTT	CASKPHAFSNQPQHF
.	TRBV7-9	.	TRBJ2-7	TGTGCCAGCAGCTTAGCGCTGACAGCCGTTTCCTACGAGCAGTACTTC	CASSLALTAVSYEQYF
.	TRBV28	TRBD1	TRBJ1-1	TGTGCCAGCAGTTTATTTAGGTTCTTCATCGGACAGGAACGTCAGAACACTGAAGCTTTCTTT	CASSLFRFFIGQERQNTEAFF
.	TRBV24-1	TRBD1	TRBJ2-7	TGTGCCACCAGTGACCGCCGGGACAGGGTAAACGAGCAGTACTTC	CATSDRRDRVNEQYF
.	TRBV2	TRBD1	TRBJ1-5	TGTGCCAGCAGGTGGGACAGGAAGGGCGATCAGCCCCAGCATTTT	CASRWDRKGDQPQHF
once	TRBV11-3	.	TRBJ2-2	TGTGCCAGCAGCGATGGGATAACCGGGGAGCTGTTTTTT	CASSDGITGELFF
.	TRBV7-9	.	TRBJ1-2	TGTGCCAGCAGCACCGGACATTTCTATGGCTACACCTTC	CASSTGHFYGYTF
.	TRBV5-1	TRBD1	TRBJ2-2	TGCGCCAGCACCCGGACCTCCAGGACAGGGGGCCCCACCGGGGAGCTGTTTTTT	CASTRTSRTGGPTGELFF
.	TRBV5-1	.	TRBJ2-5	TGCGCCAGCAGCCTGCATCGACTAGATTCAGAGACCCAGTACTTC	CASSLHRLDSETQYF
.	TRBV15	.	TRBJ1-4	TGTGCCACCAGCAGAGCCGGGCCGCGTCTTCGAGAAAAACTGTTTTTT	CATSRAGPRLREKLFF
.	TRBV2	.	TRBJ2-3	TGTGCCAGCAGTGCTACGGCCGCCGGGGGAGATACGCAGTATTTT	CASSATAAGGDTQYF
.	TRBV5-1	.	TRBJ1-2	TGCGCCAGCAGCTTGTCCAGGGACTATGGCTACACCTTC	CASSLSRDYGYTF
.	TRBV27	.	TRBJ2-2	TGTGCCAGCAGTTTATTGATTGGACTCCGTAACACCGGGGAGCTGTTTTTT	CASSLLIGLRNTGELFF
.	TRBV28	TRBD1	TRBJ1-2	TGTGCCAGCAGGATGGACAGGGTAGAAAATGGCTACACCTTC	CASRMDRVENGYTF
.	TRBV30	.	TRBJ1-2	TGTGCCTGGAGTCCGGGACTGAGACATGGCTACACCTTC	CAWSPGLRHGYTF
.	TRBV27	.	TRBJ1-6	TGTGCCAGCAGTTTGGGAGTGGGGACCTATAATTCACCCCTCCACTTT	CASSLGVGTYNSPLHF
.	TRBV3-1/TRBV3-2	.	TRBJ1-2	TGTGCCAGCAGCTTAACAGCTCCCTATGGCTACACCTTC	CASSLTAPYGYTF
.	TRBV2	.	TRBJ1-4	TGTGCCAGCAGTGAACTAGTGGGGACTAATGAAAAACTGTTTTTT	CASSELVGTNEKLFF
.	TRBV24-1	TRBD2	TRBJ2-1	TGTGCCACTGCTAGCGGGGGCAATGAGCAGTTCTTC	CATASGGNEQFF
.	TRBV2	.	TRBJ1-2	TGTGCCAGCAGCGCGACAGGAGCTAACTATGGCTACACCTTC	CASSATGANYGYTF
.	TRBV7-3	TRBD2	TRBJ2-7	TGTGCCAGCAGCCCCGACGGGGCTAGCGGCCACTACGAGCAGTACTTC	CASSPDGASGHYEQYF
.	TRBV9	.	TRBJ2-1	TGTGCCAGCAGCGAACCTGACGCGGTGAGCTCCTACAATGAGCAGTTCTTC	CASSEPDAVSSYNEQFF
.	TRBV4-2	TRBD2	TRBJ2-1	TGTGCCAGCAGCTCATCCGGGGCTAGCGGAAACAATGAGCAGTTCTTC	CASSSSGASGNNEQFF
few	TRBV6-5	TRBD2	TRBJ2-7	TGTGCCAGCAGCCGACTAGCGGGCGTTCCCTACGAGCAGTACTTC	CASSRLAGVPYEQYF
.	TRBV4-1	.	TRBJ2-5	TGCGCCAGCAGCCAAGGGAGACAGTTTCAAGAGACCCAGTACTTC	CASSQGRQFQETQYF
.	TRBV27	.	TRBJ2-1	TGTGCCAGCAGTTTAGAAGGGTACAATGAGCAGTTCTTC	CASSLEGYNEQFF
.	TRBV7-2	.	TRBJ2-5	TGTGCCAGCAGCGGACAGATAATTAAGACCCAGTACTTC	CASSGQIIKTQYF
.	TRBV5-1	.	TRBJ1-1	TGCGCCAGCAGCTTGGATGGAGACTCGACTGAAGCTTTCTTT	CASSLDGDSTEAFF
.	TRBV2	TRBD2	TRBJ2-1	TGTGCCAGCAAGCGGGAGTCGGATGAGCAGTTCTTC	CASKRESDEQFF
.	TRBV2	.	TRBJ1-3	TGTGCCAGCAGATCGGTTCTCGGAAACACCATATATTTT	CASRSVLGNTIYF
.	TRBV9	.	TRBJ2-1	TGTGCCAGCAGCGTAGTTAGCGGCAGCTACAATGAGCAGTTCTTC	CASSVVSGSYNEQFF
once	TRBV6-4	TRBD2	TRBJ2-2	TGTGCCAGCAGTGGGAGTATTAGCGGGAGCCACGGGAGCGGGGAGCTGTTTTTT	CASSGSISGSHGSGELFF
.	TRBV2	TRBD1	TRBJ1-2	TGTGCCAGCAGACCCCGACAGGGGTTCGGGTATGGCTACACCTTC	CASRPRQGFGYGYTF
.	TRBV7-3	TRBD1	TRBJ1-2	TGTGCCAGCAGCTTAAATCCAGGGGGCGGCTACACCTTC	CASSLNPGGGYTF
.	TRBV23-1	.	TRBJ1-6	TGCGCCAGCAGTCAATCGTGGCAGGGAATGAAGAATGAAGATTCACCCCTCCACTTT	CASSQSWQGMKNEDSPLHF
.	TRBV6-5	.	TRBJ2-1	TGTGCCAGCAGTTACCTCTCCGGGAATGAGCAGTTCTTC	CASSYLSGNEQFF
.	TRBV7-9	.	TRBJ1-2	TGTGCCAGCAGCCCAAGAGGGGCAACAGGGCGCTATGGCTACACCTTC	CASSPRGATGRYGYTF
.	TRBV11-3	TRBD2	TRBJ2-7	TGTGCCAGCAGCTCGGGCGGGAGTAAGAACTACGAGCAGTACTTC	CASSSGGSKNYEQYF
.	TRBV7-3	.	TRBJ2-3	TGTGCCAGCAGCTTAGTCCCCGGGCAGCTCCTGGATTTGCAGTATTTT	CASSLVPGQLLDLQYF
.	TRBV28	.	TRBJ1-1	TGTGCCAGCAGTTCCCAAGGACAGAACACTGAAGCTTTCTTT	CASSSQGQNTEAFF
.	TRBV2	TRBD1	TRBJ1-6	TGTGCCAGCAGGGACAGGATTGGGGACTCACCCCTCCACTTT	CASRDRIGDSPLHF
.	TRBV2	TRBD1	TRBJ1-6	TGTGCCAGCAGTGAACGACAGAGGACAGGGTTCTCCTATAATTCACCCCTCCACTTT	CASSERQRTGFSYNSPLHF
.	TRBV9	.	TRBJ1-1	TGTGCCAGCAGCGTATCGGGCAGGGGAAGGGGAGCTTTCTTT	CASSVSGRGRGAFF
.	TRBV7-8	.	TRBJ2-7	TGTGCCAGCAGCTTAGATACAGGATCCTACGAGCAGTACTTC	CASSLDTGSYEQYF
.	TRBV5-1	.	TRBJ2-1	TGCGCCAGCAGCTCCGTAGGCAATGAGCAGTTCTTC	CASSSVGNEQFF
.	TRBV5-4	TRBD1	TRBJ1-4	TGTGCCAGCAGCCACGCCAGGAAGGGGGCCGGGGAAAAACTGTTTTTT	CASSHARKGAGEKLFF
.	TRBV7-3	.	TRBJ2-7	TGTGCCAGCAGCTTAATGAGGGGGTCGGACGAGCAGTACTTC	CASSLMRGSDEQYF
.	TRBV5-8	.	TRBJ2-3	TGTGCCAGCAGCTCCTACTTACAGTCCACAGATACGCAGTATTTT	CASSSYLQSTDTQYF
.	TRBV25-1	TRBD1	TRBJ1-2	TGTGCCAGCAGTGAATACCAGACAGGGAACTATGGCTACACCTTC	CASSEYQTGNYGYTF
.	TRBV6-5	TRBD1	TRBJ1-2	TGTGCCAGCAGTTACTCCGGACAGGGAATAGGTGGCTACACCTTC	CASSYSGQGIGGYTF
.	TRBV28	.	TRBJ2-5	TGTGCCAGCAGTTTGGGGCAGGCGCCCGAGACCCAGTACTTC	CASSLGQAPETQYF
.	TRBV5-1	.	TRBJ2-7	TGCGCCAGCAGCTTGGACGGCTACGAGCAGTACTTC	CASSLDGYEQYF
.	TRBV19	.	TRBJ1-5	TGTGCCAGCCAGTTTGACAGCCTTAGCAATCAGCCCCAGCATTTT	CASQFDSLSNQPQHF